The 18 T cell receptor beta chains below were found in one sample sequenced in a study of blood T cell repertoires in COVID-19. Measured with immunoSEQ multiplex PCR; TCRdb has only the in-frame clones, and not every one. This sample carries roughly 59,000 clones, over 75% of them seen once, and the ten largest clones take about 8.9%. Material for sequencing was peripheral blood. Receptor source: a human donor in a cohort sampled during active COVID-19.

The CDR3 nucleotides read TGTGCCAGCAGCACAGAACGACTAGCGGGAGGAGCCTACGAGCAGTACTTC. As protein: CASSTERLAGGAYEQYF. The chain combines TRBV2 with TRBJ2-7, with 13 bases that match TRBD2. V lost 6 bases to trimming and J lost 2 bases; unmatched junction nucleotides: 10. Germline V gene data show CDR1 as SNHLY and CDR2 as FYNNEI. This CDR3 is 17 amino acids long. The whole variable domain, filled in from reference TRBV2 and TRBJ2-7, reads EPEVTQTPSHQVTQMGQEVILRCVPISNHLYFYWYRQILGQKVEFLVSFYNNEISEKSEIFDDQFSVERPDGSNFTLKIRSTKLEDSAMYFCASSTERLAGGAYEQYFGPGTRLTVT.

The rearrangement uses TRBV6-2 or TRBV6-3 and TRBJ2-7; possible D gene TRBD2, 6 bases. V lost 6 bases and J 2 bases, leaving 11 bases between the germline ends. Germline V gene lookup returns CDR1 MNHEY and CDR2 SVGEGT. The CDR3 contains 13 residues. The CDR3 here is CASSLEGTYEQYF. The DNA for the CDR3 is TGTGCCAGCAGCTTGGAGGGAACCTACGAGCAGTACTTC.

The chain links TRBV7-9 to TRBJ2-5, with 8 bases lining up with TRBD1. The CDR3 runs to 14 residues. Trimming cost V 5 bases and J 5 bases; bases outside gene matches: 7. In germline, CDR1 is SEHNR, CDR2 FQNEAQ (reference sequence). The CDR3 is CASSKDRALETQYF. The CDR3 bases are TGTGCCAGCAGCAAGGACAGGGCTCTTGAGACCCAGTACTTC.

The genes are TRBV21-1 and TRBJ1-6; the table's TRBD1 call for D was not verified on the DNA. TRBV21-1 is described as a pseudogene. CDR3 length equals 24 residues. The CDR3 is CATYNLQGAEKSPKRSSYNSPLHF. Written as DNA, the CDR3 is TGTGCCACCTATAATCTTCAGGGGGCCGAAAAGTCCCCGAAAAGGAGCTCCTATAATTCACCCCTCCACTTT.

The genes are TRBV19 and TRBJ2-7, with D maybe TRBD2 (5 bases). In germline, CDR1 is LNHDA, CDR2 SQIVND (reference sequence). The CDR3 spans 14 residues. Trimming left V 7 bases short and J 3 bases short, with 16 bases between. The CDR3 reads CASTPAVGFYEQYF. The DNA for the CDR3 is TGTGCCAGTACCCCAGCGGTCGGTTTCTACGAGCAGTACTTC.

This chain joins TRBV6-5 and TRBJ2-1; 15 bases align to TRBD2. CDR1 and CDR2 from the germline V gene are MNHEY and SVGAGI. The V gene end was trimmed by 6 bases and the J gene end by 3 bases; junction bases not matched to a gene: 0. This CDR3 contains 15 residues. The CDR3 reads CASRGLAGGYNEQFF. Written as DNA, the CDR3 is TGTGCCAGCAGGGGACTAGCGGGAGGCTACAATGAGCAGTTCTTC.

The V call is TRBV6-5, the J call TRBJ2-1, with D unclear. The V end was cut by 5 bases, the J end by 7 bases, with 18 bases between. The CDR3 sequence is 15 residues long. The germline V gene has CDR1 MNHEY and CDR2 SVGAGI. CDR3 sequence (DNA): TGTGCCAGCAGTAAATATTCTCACACGGGTAATGAGCAGTTCTTC. This sequence encodes CASSKYSHTGNEQFF.

This clone was seen a single time. This chain joins TRBV28 and TRBJ2-2, with D possibly being TRBD1 (6 bases). V was pared by 3 bases and J by 4 bases, with 12 bases between. Germline V gene sequence: CDR1 MDHEN, CDR2 SYDVKM. The CDR3 is 15 amino acids. This CDR3 reads CASSFQGPSTGELFF. The CDR3 bases are TGTGCCAGCAGTTTCCAGGGGCCGAGCACCGGGGAGCTGTTTTTT.

This clone was counted only a few times. The chain carries TRBV5-1 and TRBJ2-7; TRBD1 matches at 8 bases. CDR1 and CDR2 (germline): SGHRS, YFSETQ. The CDR3 runs to 12 residues. V lost 4 bases, J lost 5 bases, and 2 bases stayed unmatched. Written as DNA, the CDR3 is TGCGCCAGCAGCCGGACAGGGAACGAGCAGTACTTC. Its translation is CASSRTGNEQYF.

This clone showed up just a few times. The chain employs TRBV6-4 and TRBJ2-2, with 9 bases identical to TRBD1. The length of the CDR3 is 17 residues. Germline V gives CDR1 MRHNA, CDR2 SNTAGT. V shed 0 bases, J shed 7 bases, and the junction held 9 bases outside the gene matches. The CDR3 sequence: CASSDSPGQGSGGELFF. The CDR3 coding sequence is TGTGCCAGCAGTGACTCGCCGGGACAGGGCTCAGGCGGGGAGCTGTTTTTT.

V gene TRBV5-1 combines with J gene TRBJ2-3; TRBD2 matches 11 bases. V lost 2 bases to trimming and J lost 6 bases; unmatched junction nucleotides: 14. Looked up from germline, CDR1 is SGHRS and CDR2 is YFSETQ. This CDR3 is built from 18 residues. The CDR3 region has the DNA TGCGCCAGCAGCTTAATGGGACTAGCGGCTGGAACAAGTGATACGCAGTATTTT. Residues: CASSLMGLAAGTSDTQYF.

The gene calls are TRBV24-1 and TRBJ2-7, with TRBD1 identical over 9 bases. The CDR3 consists of 13 residues. V was pared by 9 bases and J by 5 bases, with 7 bases of the junction left unmatched. Germline V gene sequence: CDR1 KGHDR, CDR2 SFDVKD. CDR3 nucleotides: TGTGCCACCGGGACAGGGACTGGGGACGAGCAGTACTTC. Its translation: CATGTGTGDEQYF.

The V call is TRBV11-2, the J call TRBJ2-5, with 8 bases that match TRBD1. CDR1 and CDR2 from the germline V gene are SGHAT and FQNNGV. The CDR3 has 18 amino acids. Trimming took 2 bases from V and 4 from J; bases not matched to a gene: 15. The CDR3 here is CASSLSPGREDRVETQYF. DNA of the CDR3: TGTGCCAGCAGCTTATCCCCTGGTCGCGAGGACAGGGTAGAGACCCAGTACTTC.

In this sample, this clone turned up many times. J is TRBJ2-7 and V is TRBV25-1; no clear D. The V gene lost 4 bases and the J gene lost 2 bases, with 3 bases spanning the gap. Germline CDR1 and CDR2: MGHDK and SYGVNS. This CDR3 contains 11 residues. CDR3 region: CASSAAYEQYF. Written as DNA, the CDR3 is TGTGCCAGCAGTGCTGCCTACGAGCAGTACTTC.

The chain couples TRBV19 to TRBJ1-5; D unclear. This CDR3 comprises 13 residues. Trimming took 5 bases from V and 7 from J, leaving 12 bases between them. The germline gives CDR1 LNHDA, CDR2 SQIVND (reference sequence). The CDR3 nucleotides are TGTGCCAGTAGTCTTCGACGGGTACAGCCCCAGCATTTT. This translates into CASSLRRVQPQHF.

This chain connects TRBV4-3 to TRBJ1-2; D is unresolved. This CDR3 region has 13 residues. Germline V gene sequence: CDR1 LGHNA, CDR2 YSLEER. Trimming took 1 base from V and 7 from J, leaving 10 bases between them. The CDR3 loop is CASSQGAVGGYTF. CDR3 bases: TGCGCCAGCAGCCAAGGGGCCGTAGGTGGCTACACCTTC.

This chain connects TRBV6-5 to TRBJ1-1; weak D call: TRBD1 (5 bases). Germline lookup yields CDR1 MNHEY and CDR2 SVGAGI. Trimming cost V 6 bases and J 2 bases, with 10 bases left between them. The CDR3 has 13 amino acids. The CDR3 spells CASSLGPNTEAFF. The DNA for the CDR3 is TGTGCCAGCAGCTTGGGGCCTAACACTGAAGCTTTCTTT.

Here the CDR3 DNA reads TGTGCCAGTAGTCCAGCCCCGGACAGGGAAAATCAGCCCCAGCATTTT. This encodes CASSPAPDRENQPQHF. The chain combines TRBV19 with TRBJ1-5; 8 positions agree with TRBD1. The CDR3 has 16 residues. V was pared by 5 bases and J by 4 bases, with 10 bases of the junction left unmatched. CDR1 and CDR2 (germline): LNHDA, SQIVND (reference sequence).